The entry below describes one T cell receptor (beta chain). This specimen belongs to a study of blood T cell repertoires in COVID-19. Sequencing used immunoSEQ multiplex PCR; TCRdb keeps in-frame clones, though not all of them. Of roughly 4,000 clones listed, roughly 80% are singletons. V was trimmed by 4 bases and J by 1 base, leaving 10 bases between them. CDR1 and CDR2 (germline): SGHTA, FQGNSA. The CDR3 totals 14 residues. The sequence was obtained from a human donor with active or convalescent COVID-19. The donor label of this sample is uncertain. The specimen was peripheral blood. The chain carries TRBV7-2 and TRBJ1-1; a weak D match, TRBD1 (6 bases). The CDR3 sequence: CASSSQGGNTEAFF. CDR3 DNA: TGTGCCAGCAGCTCCCAAGGGGGGAACACTGAAGCTTTCTTT.